The 8 T cell receptor beta chains listed next were all sequenced from one sample in a study of T cell responses to AZD1222 COVID-19 vaccine. The assay was immunoSEQ multiplex PCR, and TCRdb's table has in-frame clones only and misses some. The data contain roughly 100,000 clones, 80% to 90% of them singletons. Sequenced material: peripheral blood, taken on day 0 of AZD1222 vaccination. These receptors all come from an adult in good health.

The V gene is TRBV19, the J gene TRBJ2-3; 8 bases map to TRBD2. Losses at the gene ends were 3 bases for V and 0 bases for J; bases not matched to a gene: 5. Germline V lookup: CDR1 LNHDA, CDR2 SQIVND (reference sequence). CDR3 length: 16 amino acids. This CDR3 reads CASSISGGASTDTQYF. CDR3 in DNA: TGTGCCAGTAGTATCAGCGGGGGTGCTAGCACAGATACGCAGTATTTT.

The genes are TRBV11-3 and TRBJ2-7; TRBD2 aligns across 7 bases. The germline V gene encodes CDR1 SGHNT and CDR2 YENEEA. The V segment lost 5 bases and the J segment 6 bases; nucleotides outside the gene matches: 7. CDR3 length equals 13 residues. This CDR3 reads CASSVTSAGEQYF. In nucleotides, the CDR3 is TGTGCCAGCAGCGTAACTAGCGCCGGCGAGCAGTACTTC.

The V call is TRBV19, the J call TRBJ2-1; 7 bases are a match to TRBD1. The CDR3 extends over 13 amino acids. Germline assignment: CDR1 LNHDA and CDR2 SQIVND (reference sequence). The J segment lost 3 bases and the V segment lost 8 bases, leaving 4 bases of the junction unmatched. CDR3 DNA sequence: TGTGCCAGTGCACAGGGGCTCTACAATGAGCAGTTCTTC. It encodes CASAQGLYNEQFF. Full variable domain (missing parts from reference TRBV19 and TRBJ2-1): DGGITQSPKYLFRKEGQNVTLSCEQNLNHDAMYWYRQDPGQGLRLIYYSQIVNDFQKGDIAEGYSVSREKKESFPLTVTSAQKNPTAFYLCASAQGLYNEQFFGPGTRLTVL.

The chain links TRBV12-3 or TRBV12-4 to TRBJ1-2; D perhaps matches TRBD1 (6 bases). V shed 5 bases and J shed 5 bases, with 9 bases lying between them. The CDR3 has 12 amino acids. CDR3 residues: CASSPGAYGYTF. DNA of the CDR3: TGTGCCAGCAGTCCGGGGGCGTATGGCTACACCTTC.

The chain links TRBV19 to TRBJ1-1, with no clear D. V lost 5 bases to trimming and J lost 3 bases, with 13 bases between them. The CDR3 is made up of 14 amino acids. Germline loops: CDR1 LNHDA, CDR2 SQIVND (reference sequence). The CDR3 region is CASSAWRSDTEAFF. The CDR3 DNA reads TGTGCCAGTAGTGCGTGGCGGTCTGACACTGAAGCTTTCTTT.

This sequence joins TRBV11-2 and TRBJ1-5; TRBD1 aligns across 7 bases. This CDR3 has 13 residues. The V segment lost 4 bases and the J segment 5 bases; nucleotides outside the gene matches: 2. CDR1 is SGHAT, CDR2 FQNNGV, per germline. The DNA of the CDR3 is TGTGCCAGCAGCTCGCAGGGGGATCAGCCCCAGCATTTT. Translated, it gives CASSSQGDQPQHF.

This chain links TRBV11-2 with TRBJ2-1; TRBD2 agrees at 14 bases. This CDR3 has 15 amino acids. Germline loops: CDR1 SGHAT, CDR2 FQNNGV. With 4 bases clipped from V and 6 bases from J, the junction kept 2 bases outside the gene matches. The CDR3 DNA reads TGTGCCAGCAGCTACGGGACTAGCGGGAGCAATGAGCAGTTCTTC. Encoded protein: CASSYGTSGSNEQFF.

The chain employs TRBV24-1 and TRBJ2-5; 7 nucleotides agree with TRBD1. From germline, CDR1 is KGHDR and CDR2 SFDVKD. After removal of 10 bases from V and 4 bases from J, the junction contained 2 bases not matched to a gene. The CDR3 contains 11 residues. CDR3 bases: TGTGCCACGGGACAGTTAGAGACCCAGTACTTC. Translated: CATGQLETQYF.